This entry is about one T cell receptor beta chain. Germline-derived CDR1 and CDR2 are LGHDT and YNNKEL (reference sequence). The ends lost 5 bases at V and 6 bases at J; junction bases unmatched: 5. The CDR3 extends over 13 amino acids. The data were produced by immunoSEQ multiplex PCR, yet TCRdb's version contains in-frame clones alone and is incomplete. The table lists tens of thousands of clones, about four fifths of them singletons, with roughly 15% in the top ten. These data come from a study of control samples from healthy donors and cancer patients. The sequenced material came from blood. This chain links TRBV3-1 (or the pseudogene TRBV3-2) with TRBJ1-1; 8 bases are shared with TRBD1. This receptor was taken from a man aged 50 to 59 in good health. The CDR3 reads CASSGQGGPEAFF. The DNA of the CDR3 is TGTGCCAGCAGCGGACAGGGAGGGCCTGAAGCTTTCTTT.